This T cell receptor beta chain emerged from a study of PD-L1 blockade in urothelial cancer. Trimming took 0 bases from V and 0 from J, leaving 12 bases between them. This CDR3 spans 18 amino acids. The germline gives CDR1 LGHNA, CDR2 YSLEER. Profiled with immunoSEQ multiplex PCR; TCRdb holds only in-frame clones, not every one. The table lists just under 40,000 clones, around 89% of them singletons. The clonotype comes from a man aged 55 to 69 with urothelial cancer. The V and J genes are TRBV4-3 and TRBJ1-6; D unclear. The specimen comprised PBMCs, sampled around atezolizumab (anti-PD-L1) treatment. CDR3 protein: CASSQESVASSYNSPLHF. The CDR3 nucleotides read TGCGCCAGCAGCCAAGAATCGGTAGCAAGCTCCTATAATTCACCCCTCCACTTT.